The clone carrying this TCR beta chain has just one count. This sample stems from a study of blood T cell repertoires in COVID-19. The CDR3 has 15 amino acids. V trimming: 5 bases; J trimming: 5 bases; junction bases outside the gene matches: 7. The germline gives CDR1 LNHDA, CDR2 SQIVND (reference sequence). Using immunoSEQ multiplex PCR, the repertoire was profiled, and TCRdb retains in-frame clones only, with some absent. This table holds 300,000 to 350,000 clones, approximately 90% found once. The sequenced sample consisted of peripheral blood. The V and J genes are TRBV19 and TRBJ2-1, with TRBD1 identical over 9 bases. The source of this sequence is a young woman who had recovered from COVID-19. In nucleotides, the CDR3 is TGTGCCAGTAGTCCGAACAGGGGGCCTCACAATGAGCAGTTCTTC. This gives the protein CASSPNRGPHNEQFF. The whole variable domain, filled in from reference TRBV19 and TRBJ2-1, reads DGGITQSPKYLFRKEGQNVTLSCEQNLNHDAMYWYRQDPGQGLRLIYYSQIVNDFQKGDIAEGYSVSREKKESFPLTVTSAQKNPTAFYLCASSPNRGPHNEQFFGPGTRLTVL.